This T cell receptor beta chain was retrieved from a study of blood T cell repertoires in COVID-19. Background on the study: Sites across the United States, Italy and Spain contributed samples from acute and convalescent COVID-19. PBMCs, B-cell-depleted T cells, or T cells were the source of the cDNA or gDNA that made up the material.

As originally analysed: By means of reference gene primer amplification, nucleated cell counts were estimated. TCRdb's copy holds only in-frame clones and misses some; the assay was immunoSEQ multiplex PCR. That table gives V, J and clone size, and the DNA gave D and trimming. Here the sample spans around 200,000 clones, approximately 90% being singletons. V was pared by 1 base and J by 5 bases, with 11 bases between. Per the germline V gene, CDR1 is LGHDT and CDR2 is YNNKEL (reference sequence). The CDR3 extends over 14 amino acids. This clonotype was obtained from a man older than 75 with acute or convalescent COVID-19. The chain employs TRBV3-1 (or the pseudogene TRBV3-2) and TRBJ2-5; tentative D call: TRBD1 (6 bases). The sequencing sample was made of peripheral blood. The DNA of the CDR3 is TGTGCCAGCAGCCAAGCGACAGGTCACGAGACCCAGTACTTC. Encoded protein: CASSQATGHETQYF.